This T cell receptor beta chain derives from a study of blood T cells in healthy people across ages. This clonotype was observed a few times. Its antigen is still unknown. Germline loops: CDR1 DFQATT, CDR2 SNEGSKA (reference sequence). With 4 bases clipped from V and 4 bases from J, the junction kept 4 bases outside the gene matches. The CDR3 is made up of 14 amino acids. Overall study results and limits: Unsorted PBMCs blocked a conclusive comparison of naive and antigen-experienced cells. Higher diversity, along with more naive CD4+ cells, distinguished long-lived donors from aged donors. Per million T cells, TCR beta diversity dropped roughly linearly as age increased.

It was with a sample-barcoded 5' primer and a J-beta primer mix that a second PCR of roughly 6 to 12 cycles was run. Samples each returned at least 3 million CDR3-containing paired-end reads. TCRdb re-analysed the 5' RACE reads in MiXCR, keeping a single row per CDR3 protein. This table has around 970,000 distinct CDR3 sequences, about 53% appearing once. Sample: blood. This sequence originates from a woman in her sixties in good health. The V and J genes are TRBV20-1 and TRBJ2-2, with 9 bases fitting TRBD2. CDR3 sequence reads: CSANSGSVTGELFF. In nucleotides, the CDR3 is TGCAGTGCTAATAGCGGGAGCGTCACCGGGGAGCTGTTTTTT.